The T cell receptor beta chain under discussion was sequenced for a study of identical twins. CDR1 and CDR2 from the germline V gene are DFQATT and SNEGSKA (reference sequence). Trimming shortened V by 4 bases and J by 5 bases, and 12 bases separated the two germline ends. The CDR3 spans 13 residues. This clonotype has only a few counts. From the 5' RACE reads, TCRdb called clonotypes with MiXCR, one entry per CDR3 protein. The sample shows 700,000 or so distinct CDR3 sequences, around 21% of them seen only once. The donor group consisted entirely of healthy Caucasians. This same sample was also part of a study on T cells expressing NK-cell markers. This second study notes: It was sorted CD3+CD56+NKG2C+, CD3+CD56+NKG2C- and CD3+CD56-NKG2C+ T cells that supplied the TCR beta repertoires. Seven sequenced donors out of eight were HCMV-seropositive, one seronegative.

The chain carries TRBV20-1 and TRBJ1-5; perhaps TRBD1 as D (5 bases). Sequences were obtained from PBMCs. The receptor comes from a woman younger than 35 in good health. CDR3 nucleotides: TGCAGTGCTACGGCGGGGGAGGATCAGCCCCAGCATTTT. This codes for CSATAGEDQPQHF.